This T cell receptor beta chain was recovered during a study of neoadjuvant anti-PD-1 for oral cavity cancer. Sequencing used immunoSEQ multiplex PCR; TCRdb keeps in-frame clones, though not all of them. This sample yields under 15,000 clones, of which approximately 63% are seen a single time; 6.8% belongs to the top ten. V lost 1 base, J lost 7 bases, and 12 bases lay in between. Germline V gene sequence: CDR1 SGDLS, CDR2 YYNGEE. CDR3 length: 15 residues. The sample here was tumor tissue, taken before nivolumab (anti-PD-1) treatment. V gene TRBV9 combines with J gene TRBJ1-6, with D possibly TRBD1 on 5 matching bases. The TCR comes from a person between 40 and 80 years old with oral cavity squamous cell carcinoma. The donor label of this sample is uncertain. Here the CDR3 reads CASSVKAGSNSPLHF. In DNA, the CDR3 is TGTGCCAGCAGCGTAAAGGCAGGGTCGAATTCACCCCTCCACTTT.